This T cell receptor beta chain was identified during a study of cytomegalovirus exposure and HLA in healthy donors. The table lists this clone with a few counts. It was with 60 Vbeta and 13 Jbeta primers that the PCR ran. TCRdb keeps only in-frame clones here, not all; method: immunoSEQ multiplex PCR. In the table there are about 120,000 clones, over 8% of which are singletons. Sequenced sample: PBMCs. This sequence originates from a man aged 25-40 years in good health and CMV-seronegative.

CDR3 in amino acids: CASSKDSMNTEAFF. CDR3 sequence (DNA): TGCGCCAGCAGCAAGGACAGTATGAACACTGAAGCTTTCTTT. The genes are TRBV5-1 and TRBJ1-1, with D maybe TRBD1 (6 bases). This CDR3 contains 14 residues. Trimming stripped 4 bases from V and 0 bases from J, with 10 bases between. Germline V CDR1 and CDR2: SGHRS, YFSETQ.